The rows below give T cell receptor beta chains drawn from one sample of a study of OX40 agonist ivuxolimab in advanced cancers. The method was immunoSEQ multiplex PCR; TCRdb's version includes in-frame clones alone and lacks a portion of them. This repertoire shows 55,000 to 75,000 clones, approximately 86% found once; its top ten account for just over 2%. Source: CD4+ or CD8+ T cells sorted from blood, taken in a trial of the OX40 agonist ivuxolimab. The origin of the receptors is an adult with an advanced solid tumor such as melanoma, head and neck, liver or kidney cancer. The CDR3 runs from the conserved cysteine through the conserved F or W. The order of the fields is J gene, D gene, clone size, V gene, CDR3 length, CDR3 protein, CDR3 DNA. The D gene is left open where the match is weak. Size values are once, few and many counts, or a class for expanded clones, and some rows have none.

TRBJ1-3 TRBD1 - TRBV10-3 14 CAISEDRGGNTIYF TGTGCCATCAGTGAAGACAGGGGAGGAAACACCATATATTTT
TRBJ1-6 - - TRBV14 15 CASSQVYGTNSPLHF TGTGCCAGCAGCCAAGTCTACGGAACTAATTCACCCCTCCACTTT
TRBJ1-1 - - TRBV6-5 13 CASSAGKWAEAFF TGTGCCAGCAGTGCAGGGAAGTGGGCTGAAGCTTTCTTT
TRBJ2-7 TRBD2 - TRBV14 15 CASSRLAGESYEQYF TGTGCCAGCAGCCGTCTAGCGGGGGAATCCTACGAGCAGTACTTC
TRBJ2-4 TRBD1 - TRBV6-1 14 CASSGQGYGDIQYF TGTGCCAGCAGCGGACAGGGCTATGGGGACATTCAGTACTTC
TRBJ2-2 TRBD2 - TRBV27 17 CATTSRAAGGYTGELFF TGTGCCACAACCTCTAGAGCAGCGGGGGGGTACACCGGGGAGCTGTTTTTT
TRBJ2-1 TRBD1 - TRBV29-1 14 CSVGDREVNNEQFF TGCAGCGTCGGGGACAGGGAAGTGAACAATGAGCAGTTCTTC
TRBJ1-5 - - TRBV7-2 14 CASSRAGLNQPQHF TGTGCCAGCAGCAGGGCGGGTCTCAATCAGCCCCAGCATTTT
TRBJ1-4 - few TRBV19 15 CASTSGAGGNEKLFF TGTGCCAGTACCTCCGGGGCCGGGGGTAATGAAAAACTGTTTTTT
TRBJ2-5 - - TRBV2 13 CASSRGSKETQYF TGTGCCAGCAGTAGGGGCTCCAAAGAGACCCAGTACTTC
TRBJ1-2 - once TRBV28 13 CASSLPQGLGYTF TGTGCCAGCAGTTTACCCCAGGGACTTGGCTACACCTTC
TRBJ1-2 - once TRBV28 16 CASSLDYGGPYYGYTF TGTGCCAGCAGTTTGGACTATGGGGGCCCCTACTATGGCTACACCTTC
TRBJ2-7 - - TRBV6-6 11 CASSYLTEQYF TGTGCCAGCAGTTACTTGACGGAGCAGTACTTC
TRBJ2-7 - - TRBV6-5 12 CASSTGGYEQYF TGTGCCAGCAGTACTGGGGGCTACGAGCAGTACTTC
TRBJ1-1 - - TRBV6-6 13 CATSQGSNTEAFF TGTGCCACCTCCCAGGGGTCGAACACTGAAGCTTTCTTT
TRBJ1-1 - - TRBV30 13 CAWSQGLNTEAFF TGTGCCTGGAGTCAAGGCCTGAACACTGAAGCTTTCTTT
TRBJ2-3 - - TRBV29-1 13 CSLDPFITDTQYF TGCAGCCTCGACCCTTTCATCACAGATACGCAGTATTTT
TRBJ2-3 - - TRBV25-1 18 CASSYQRGGGWGTDTQYF TGTGCCAGCAGTTACCAGCGTGGTGGGGGCTGGGGCACAGATACGCAGTATTTT
TRBJ2-7 - - TRBV6-5 16 CASSYSTSASSYEQYF TGTGCCAGCAGTTACTCGACTTCCGCCAGCTCCTACGAGCAGTACTTC
TRBJ2-1 - - TRBV11-3 15 CASSARTTTYNEQFF TGTGCCAGCAGCGCCCGGACTACCACCTACAATGAGCAGTTCTTC
TRBJ2-7 - - TRBV30 15 CAWSVRAGNSYEQYF TGTGCCTGGAGTGTACGGGCAGGGAACTCCTACGAGCAGTACTTC
TRBJ1-1 TRBD1 - TRBV2 14 CASTRTGKNTEAFF TGTGCCAGCACCAGGACAGGAAAGAACACTGAAGCTTTCTTT
TRBJ1-4 - few TRBV29-1 12 CSVEPDSDKLFF TGCAGCGTTGAACCCGACTCGGACAAACTGTTTTTT
TRBJ1-1 - - TRBV19 14 CASSSLGSNTEAFF TGTGCCAGTAGTTCCCTCGGGTCGAACACTGAAGCTTTCTTT
TRBJ1-1 TRBD1 - TRBV28 14 CASRTGQGVTEAFF TGTGCCAGCAGGACGGGACAGGGGGTCACTGAAGCTTTCTTT
TRBJ1-2 TRBD1 - TRBV28 15 CASSVRTGVDYGYTF TGTGCCAGCAGTGTACGGACAGGGGTAGACTATGGCTACACCTTC
TRBJ2-7 TRBD2 once TRBV18 15 CASSLSGSLSYEQYF TGTGCCAGCTCACTTAGCGGGAGTCTCTCCTACGAGCAGTACTTC
TRBJ1-6 - - TRBV18 19 CASSPRDMKGGLYNSPLHF TGTGCCAGCTCACCTCGGGACATGAAAGGAGGCCTTTATAATTCACCCCTCCACTTT
TRBJ1-1 TRBD1 - TRBV18 16 CASSPYQGGMNTEAFF TGTGCCAGCTCACCATACCAGGGGGGTATGAACACTGAAGCTTTCTTT
TRBJ2-3 - - TRBV10-3 17 CAISSLTGGFGTDTQYF TGTGCCATCAGTAGCCTGACGGGGGGCTTCGGCACAGATACGCAGTATTTT
TRBJ2-1 - once TRBV28 13 CASNGTPYNEQFF TGTGCCAGCAATGGGACCCCCTACAATGAGCAGTTCTTC
TRBJ2-7 TRBD2 - TRBV7-2 15 CASSPGLAGAYEQYF TGTGCCAGCAGCCCCGGACTAGCGGGAGCCTACGAGCAGTACTTC
TRBJ1-5 - - TRBV28 14 CASSLVALGQPQHF TGTGCCAGCAGTTTAGTTGCTTTAGGACAGCCCCAGCATTTT
TRBJ1-1 TRBD1 once TRBV29-1 12 CSVGTVNTEAFF TGCAGCGTCGGGACAGTGAACACTGAAGCTTTCTTT
TRBJ2-2 TRBD2 - TRBV11-2 17 CASSFLTSGRNTGELFF TGTGCCAGCAGCTTTCTGACTAGCGGGAGGAACACCGGGGAGCTGTTTTTT
TRBJ2-7 - - TRBV6-5 14 CASSYSVNSYEQYF TGTGCCAGCAGTTACTCTGTAAACTCCTACGAGCAGTACTTC
TRBJ1-4 TRBD1 - TRBV7-6 16 CASSRGQLATNEKLFF TGTGCCAGCAGCCGGGGACAGCTTGCAACTAATGAAAAACTGTTTTTT
TRBJ1-2 - - TRBV29-1 12 CSGTDRYRGYTF TGCAGCGGTACAGACAGGTACCGAGGCTACACCTTC
TRBJ1-2 - - TRBV7-3 15 CASSPMDREPRGYTF TGTGCCAGCAGCCCAATGGACAGAGAGCCCCGCGGCTACACCTTC
TRBJ1-5 - - TRBV2 14 CASSPDTINQPQHF TGTGCCAGCAGTCCGGACACAATCAATCAGCCCCAGCATTTT
TRBJ2-3 - - TRBV18 16 CASSPGPNRIADTQYF TGTGCCAGCTCACCAGGGCCGAACAGGATTGCGGATACGCAGTATTTT
TRBJ2-7 TRBD1 - TRBV5-1 16 CASSLPTGDGWGEQYF TGCGCCAGCAGCTTGCCAACAGGGGATGGTTGGGGGGAGCAGTACTTC
TRBJ1-5 - - TRBV6-1 13 CASGQPGNQPQHF TGTGCCAGCGGGCAGCCTGGCAATCAGCCCCAGCATTTT
TRBJ2-7 TRBD1 once TRBV5-1 14 CASSFDRGPYEQYF TGCGCCAGCAGCTTTGACAGGGGTCCCTACGAGCAGTACTTC
TRBJ2-5 TRBD2 - TRBV18 16 CASSPALAGGHETQYF TGTGCCAGCTCACCGGCTCTAGCGGGGGGGCACGAGACCCAGTACTTC
TRBJ1-5 - few TRBV6-5 15 CASSYSNAGNQPQHF TGTGCCAGCAGTTACTCGAATGCAGGGAATCAGCCCCAGCATTTT
TRBJ2-3 TRBD1 - TRBV5-6 12 CASSLFRTGTHF TGTGCCAGCAGCTTATTTAGGACAGGGACGCATTTT
TRBJ2-1 TRBD1 - TRBV4-3 13 CASSQPGQGEQFF TGCGCCAGCAGCCAGCCCGGACAGGGGGAGCAGTTCTTC
TRBJ1-6 - - TRBV7-8 18 CASTGTTGGSSYNSPLHF TGTGCCAGCACCGGGACTACCGGGGGGAGCTCCTATAATTCACCCCTCCACTTT
TRBJ2-2 TRBD2 - TRBV9 16 CASSAGTSEPTGELFF TGTGCCAGCAGCGCCGGGACTAGCGAGCCCACCGGGGAGCTGTTTTTT
TRBJ2-6 TRBD2 - TRBV7-8 16 CASSFSGRSGANVLTF TGTGCCAGCAGCTTTAGCGGGAGGTCTGGGGCCAACGTCCTGACTTTC
TRBJ2-7 TRBD2 - TRBV27 18 CASSLLGSLAGARYEQYF TGTGCCAGCAGTTTATTAGGTTCGTTAGCGGGAGCTCGGTACGAGCAGTACTTC
TRBJ1-6 - - TRBV11-2 15 CASSLGTVYNSPLHF TGTGCCAGCAGCTTAGGAACTGTCTATAATTCACCCCTCCACTTT
TRBJ2-7 - few TRBV7-2 12 CASSGENYEQYF TGTGCCAGCAGCGGAGAGAACTACGAGCAGTACTTC
TRBJ1-3 - - TRBV14 16 CASSPFVFTSGNTIYF TGTGCCAGCAGCCCCTTCGTGTTCACCTCTGGAAACACCATATATTTT
TRBJ2-5 - - TRBV10-3 13 CAITPSPQETQYF TGTGCCATCACTCCTAGCCCACAAGAGACCCAGTACTTC
TRBJ1-1 TRBD1 - TRBV10-1 14 CASSVQGAGTEAFF TGCGCCAGCAGCGTACAGGGGGCTGGCACTGAAGCTTTCTTT
TRBJ2-2 TRBD2 - TRBV18 20 CASSTTSGSRVNSNTGELFF TGTGCCAGCTCAACTACTAGCGGGAGTCGAGTTAATTCGAACACCGGGGAGCTGTTTTTT
TRBJ2-6 TRBD1 - TRBV4-1 18 CASSSPTGNNRGANVLTF TGCGCCAGCAGCTCCCCGACAGGGAATAACCGAGGGGCCAACGTCCTGACTTTC